This TCR beta chain was identified in a study of cytomegalovirus exposure and HLA in healthy donors. Overall study results and limits: A later examination showed that TCR association rates differed by HLA locus, with DRB1 most and HLA-C fewest. In a later analysis, common viral pathogens appeared linked to several of the most significant clusters. A classifier reportedly called cytomegalovirus status with high sensitivity and specificity.

While unrecorded immune exposures were likely, the donors were nominally healthy when sampled. It was with 60 Vbeta and 13 Jbeta primers that the PCR ran. Using immunoSEQ multiplex PCR, the repertoire was profiled, and TCRdb retains in-frame clones only, with some absent. This table holds roughly 100,000 clones, roughly 70% found once. On this clone itself: Its antigen is unidentified.

The CDR3 has 13 amino acids. V lost 4 bases, J lost 0 bases, and 8 bases lay in between. In germline, CDR1 is SGHRS, CDR2 YFSETQ. The TCR was taken from a male donor in good health and CMV-seropositive. Sequences were obtained from PBMCs. The V gene is TRBV5-1, the J gene TRBJ2-7, with TRBD1 as a possible D gene (5 bases). The CDR3 sequence is CASSRGPSYEQYF. The CDR3 DNA sequence: TGCGCCAGCAGCAGGGGTCCCTCCTACGAGCAGTACTTC.